This T cell receptor beta chain was identified during a study of identical twins. Study-level results: Cross-sectional statistical analysis, not tracking of the same donors, underpinned the conclusions. Researchers reported weaker excess twin sharing in beta out-of-frame sequences.

Concerning this clonotype itself: As yet, its antigen is unknown.

TCRdb re-analysed the 5' RACE reads in MiXCR, keeping a single row per CDR3 protein. This table holds about 890,000 distinct CDR3 sequences, 10% to 15% found once. The CDR3 sequence is 16 residues long. The V end was cut by 6 bases, the J end by 6 bases, with 20 bases between. Per germline, CDR1 MNHNS and CDR2 SASEGT. The same sample was also used in a study of yellow fever vaccine responses in identical twins.

Material for sequencing was PBMCs. This clonotype was obtained from a woman younger than 30 in good health. This chain joins TRBV6-1 and TRBJ1-4; D unresolved. The CDR3 reads CASRKRDLASHEKLFF. CDR3 sequence (DNA): TGTGCCAGCAGGAAAAGGGATCTCGCGTCTCATGAAAAACTGTTTTTT.